This T cell receptor (beta chain) was captured in a study of blood T cell repertoires in COVID-19. As handled by the study authors: Nucleated cell number was recorded as an estimate derived from reference gene primer amplification. The assay was immunoSEQ multiplex PCR, and TCRdb's table has in-frame clones only and misses some. From that table come the V and J calls and clone size; the DNA was used to work out D and trimming. The data contain about 230,000 clones, 65% to 90% of them singletons. The CDR3 sequence is 15 residues long. The V segment lost 1 base and the J segment 5 bases; nucleotides outside the gene matches: 6. Looked up from germline, CDR1 is LNHNV and CDR2 is YYDKDF (reference sequence).

This clonotype originated in a man aged 35 to 55 who had recovered from COVID-19. The rearrangement joins TRBV15 to TRBJ1-2; 8 nucleotides line up with TRBD1. Sequenced: peripheral blood. CDR3 residues: CATSRAGQGFYGYTF. In nucleotides, the CDR3 is TGTGCCACCAGCAGAGCTGGACAGGGATTTTATGGCTACACCTTC.